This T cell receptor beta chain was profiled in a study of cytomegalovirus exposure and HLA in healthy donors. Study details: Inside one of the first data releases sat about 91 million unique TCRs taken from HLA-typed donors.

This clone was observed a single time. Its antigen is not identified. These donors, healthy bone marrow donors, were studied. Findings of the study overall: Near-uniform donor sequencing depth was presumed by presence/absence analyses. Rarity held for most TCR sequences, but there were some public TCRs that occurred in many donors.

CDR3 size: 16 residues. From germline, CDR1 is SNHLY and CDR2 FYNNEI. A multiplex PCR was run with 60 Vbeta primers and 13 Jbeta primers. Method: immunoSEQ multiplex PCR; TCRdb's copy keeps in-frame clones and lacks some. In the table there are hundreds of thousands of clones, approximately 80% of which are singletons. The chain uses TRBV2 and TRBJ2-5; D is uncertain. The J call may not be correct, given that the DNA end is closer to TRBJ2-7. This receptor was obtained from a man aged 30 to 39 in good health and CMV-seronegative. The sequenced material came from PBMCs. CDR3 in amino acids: CASSVSIEAALYEQYF. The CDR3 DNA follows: TGTGCCAGCAGTGTCTCTATTGAGGCAGCACTCTACGAGCAGTACTTC.